This T cell receptor beta chain was sequenced for a study of T cell repertoires in cytomegalovirus infection. In the study overall: TCR beta signatures that were public indicated CMV infection and matching HLA type.

This clonotype appeared a few times. Its antigen is undetermined. The length of the CDR3 is 13 residues. After removal of 5 bases from V and 4 bases from J, the junction contained 5 bases not matched to a gene. The germline gives CDR1 MNHEY, CDR2 SMNVEV (reference sequence). TCRdb called the reads again in MiXCR, with one record for every CDR3 protein. Among about 570,000 distinct CDR3 sequences, approximately 40% were seen once, and the ten largest hold about 48%. This clonotype was sampled from a human donor in good health (CMV status not recorded). Some clones in this sample may be carry-over from other donors' samples. This sample comprised cultured PBMCs, obtained from culture after CMV antigen stimulation. The chain is built from TRBV27 and TRBJ2-7; 7 bases match TRBD2. The CDR3 bases are TGTGCCAGCAGTCTCAAGCGGGATTACGAGCAGTACTTC. Translation: CASSLKRDYEQYF.